This TCR beta chain derives from a study of shared clonotypes between healthy human individuals. The CDR3 totals 15 residues. The V gene's germline CDR1 is SEHNR and CDR2 FQNEAQ (reference sequence). The junction had 8 bases not matched to a gene; V was cut back by 5 bases and J by 4 bases. Profiled with immunoSEQ multiplex PCR; TCRdb holds only in-frame clones, not every one. In the table there are roughly 2.2 million clones, approximately 95% of which are singletons. This chain links TRBV7-9 with TRBJ2-3; 8 nucleotides match TRBD2. Sequencing was performed on naive CD4+ T cells from PBMCs. Subset defined: CD45RA+ positively selected. The TCR was taken from a man between 18 and 35 years old in good health. Some clones in this sample may be carry-over from other donors' samples. CDR3 sequence: CASSHGGGRSDTQYF. CDR3 DNA sequence: TGTGCCAGCAGCCACGGGGGGGGAAGGTCAGATACGCAGTATTTT.